The following is a T cell receptor beta chain sequence with its context. Its antigen remains unidentified. This CDR3 comprises 16 residues. Germline V gives CDR1 SGHNT, CDR2 YENEEA. V lost 4 bases, J lost 5 bases, and 21 bases lay in between. Sequencing used immunoSEQ multiplex PCR; TCRdb keeps in-frame clones, though not all of them. The sample includes roughly 98,000 clones, 87% seen only once; the top ten take about 6.5%. The sample belongs to a study of cytomegalovirus exposure and HLA in healthy donors. At the level of the study: A subsequent analysis stated that the 100 to 150 validation repertoires were run on the same platform as the approximately 610 first-cohort repertoires.

Donors came from a validation cohort of some 130 subjects, distinct from the first 666-subject cohort. Study-wide points: The authors enumerated around 150 TCR beta chains as linked to cytomegalovirus.

The chain has TRBV11-3 and TRBJ2-7; no clear D gene. The TCR was taken from a man younger than 35 in good health and CMV-seropositive. Source material: PBMCs. The CDR3 region is CASSSSSLGIYDEQYF. Written as DNA, the CDR3 is TGTGCCAGCAGCTCTTCTTCATTGGGCATCTACGACGAGCAGTACTTC.